Listed below are T cell receptor beta chains from one sample, sequenced in a study of blood T cells in healthy people across ages. In TCRdb, the 5' RACE reads were re-called with MiXCR into one record per CDR3 protein. The data contain approximately 1,100,000 distinct CDR3 sequences, less than 50% of them singletons. Sequenced input: blood. The origin of the receptors is a woman aged 55 to 70 in good health. The CDR3 runs from the conserved cysteine through the conserved F or W. Each record gives: V gene, J gene, CDR3 protein.

TRBV5-1,TRBJ2-3,CASSVTGRADTQYF
TRBV5-1,TRBJ1-6,CASSFSQGDGLEYSPLHF
TRBV5-1,TRBJ2-5,CASSPRRLVQETQYF
TRBV29-1,TRBJ1-4,CSVEDGAGLNEKLFF
TRBV20-1,TRBJ2-3,CSARGLAETLTDTQYF
TRBV7-9,TRBJ2-7,CASTGIHEQYF
TRBV10-3,-,CATVNWGIQYF
TRBV7-9,TRBJ2-5,CASSLFTAQETRYF
TRBV6-1,TRBJ2-1,CASSSRIPGSYNEQFF
TRBV12-5,TRBJ1-6,CASGSRDRYNSPLHF
TRBV28,TRBJ1-6,CATTGEGSPLHF
TRBV5-1,TRBJ1-1,CASSSDVEAFF
TRBV29-1,TRBJ2-2,CSILPGPRTGELFF
TRBV27,TRBJ2-7,CASSRPDGYEQYF
TRBV6-1,TRBJ2-7,CASSAGRGPYEQYF
TRBV11-2,TRBJ2-7,CASSLSSSSSYEQYF
TRBV29-1,TRBJ2-7,CSVEGTGPEQYF
TRBV12-3/TRBV12-4,TRBJ2-2,CASSFPTGGAGELFF
TRBV20-1,TRBJ2-4,CSARDEDNPNIQYF
TRBV5-5,-,CASSPAVHEQYF
TRBV28,TRBJ2-4,CASSLGPGGPAKNIQYF
TRBV20-1,TRBJ2-1,CSARPRTSGIYNEQFF
TRBV2,TRBJ2-3,CAIPPLVGADTQYF
TRBV7-2,TRBJ1-2,CASSFTGPYGYTF
TRBV20-1,TRBJ2-5,CSARGGTDWKEYF
TRBV20-1,TRBJ2-1,CSASDAGAAYNEQFF
TRBV4-2,TRBJ2-1,CASSQDRGFEQFF